The 3 T cell receptor beta chains listed next were all sequenced from one sample in a study of CD8 T cell repertoires and HIV-1 epitope variants. Their specific antigens are unknown. The assay was immunoSEQ multiplex PCR, and TCRdb's table has in-frame clones only and misses some. This sample yields nearly 7,000 clones, of which 65% are seen a single time; roughly 44% belongs to the top ten. Material for sequencing was cultured CD8+ T cells derived from PBMCs. The receptors here all came from a male donor with HIV.

This clone occurred once. The chain joins TRBV7-9 to TRBJ2-3, with unresolved D. The CDR3 is made up of 11 amino acids. Per the germline V gene, CDR1 is SEHNR and CDR2 is FQNEAQ (reference sequence). Trimming stripped 5 bases from V and 2 bases from J, with 2 bases between. The CDR3 DNA follows: TGTGCCAGCAGCAACACAGATACGCAGTATTTT. Translating gives CASSNTDTQYF.

This clone is a singleton in its sample. The chain couples TRBV15 to TRBJ1-2; tentative D call: TRBD1 (5 bases). Germline-derived CDR1 and CDR2 are LNHNV and YYDKDF (reference sequence). The CDR3 runs to 15 residues. The V and J ends lost 5 bases and 1 base respectively, with 14 bases between them. Here the CDR3 DNA reads TGTGCCACCAGCCGCCGGGACGGCCTTAACTATGGCTACACCTTC. Its translation is CATSRRDGLNYGYTF.

V is TRBV2 and J is TRBJ2-1, with a possible D match to TRBD2 (5 bases). V lost 11 bases to trimming and J lost 9 bases, with 20 bases between them. Germline values: CDR1 SNHLY, CDR2 FYNNEI. The CDR3 covers 13 residues. CDR3 amino acids: CASRAENSGEQFF. CDR3 coding DNA: TGTGCCTCCAGAGCGGAGAACAGTGGTGAGCAGTTCTTC.